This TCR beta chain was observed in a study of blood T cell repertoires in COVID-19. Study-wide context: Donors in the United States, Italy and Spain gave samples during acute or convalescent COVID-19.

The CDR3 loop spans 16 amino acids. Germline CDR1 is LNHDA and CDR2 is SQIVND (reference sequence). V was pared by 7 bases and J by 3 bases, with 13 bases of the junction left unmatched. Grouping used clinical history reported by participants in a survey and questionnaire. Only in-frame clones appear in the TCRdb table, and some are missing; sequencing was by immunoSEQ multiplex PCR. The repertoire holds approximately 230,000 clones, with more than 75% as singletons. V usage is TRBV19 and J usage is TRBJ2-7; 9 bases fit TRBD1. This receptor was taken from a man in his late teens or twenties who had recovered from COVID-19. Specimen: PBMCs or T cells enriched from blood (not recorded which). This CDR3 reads CASKRLGGQGIYEQYF. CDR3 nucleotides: TGTGCCAGTAAGCGGCTCGGGGGACAGGGCATCTACGAGCAGTACTTC.